This T cell receptor beta chain was observed in a study of spatial heterogeneity in lung cancer. About the study: A consistent excess of beta-chain over alpha-chain sequences was detected. Mean representation of each unique TCR and UMI combination in the raw reads exceeded 8.5 occurrences. Whole-study results and caveats: Detection of ubiquitous tumor TCRs in blood was higher at resection than follow-up.

Described time point: sample taken at primary tumor resection. From tumor, nontumor lung or frozen PBMC, whole RNA was taken unsorted for sequencing. The cohort: roughly 72 early-stage, untreated non-small cell lung cancer patients. This clonotype was found a few times. Its specificity is not known. In germline, CDR1 is SGHNT, CDR2 YENEEA. With 5 bases removed from V and 4 bases from J, the gap between germline ends came to 10 bases. The CDR3 sequence is 13 residues long. TCRdb reprocessed the 5' RACE reads with MiXCR, giving one entry per CDR3 protein. The sample holds about 92,000 distinct CDR3 sequences, 9.5% to 15% seen once.

The V gene is TRBV11-3, the J gene TRBJ2-3; D uncertain. The TCR originated in a male donor with early-stage non-small cell lung cancer. Sequenced material: PBMCs, taken at surgery. CDR3 DNA sequence: TGTGCCAGCAGCGGAGAAGTTCCAGATACGCAGTATTTT. It is translated as CASSGEVPDTQYF. Full variable domain (remainder filled in from reference TRBV11-3 and TRBJ2-3): EAGVVQSPRYKIIEKKQPVAFWCNPISGHNTLYWYLQNLGQGPELLIRYENEEAVDDSQLPKDRFSAERLKGVDSTLKIQPAELGDSAVYLCASSGEVPDTQYFGPGTRLTVL.